The rows below give T cell receptor beta chains drawn from one sample of a study of blood T cell repertoires in COVID-19. Produced via immunoSEQ multiplex PCR; TCRdb's table is partial and in-frame only. The sample includes about 100,000 clones, around 80% of them seen just once. Sequenced material: peripheral blood. The receptors were gathered from a man aged 45-65 years who had recovered from COVID-19. Both conserved end residues are part of each CDR3. D genes are given only for firm matches. Clone size is given for some rows only: seen once, a few or many times, or a class if the clone is expanded.

-	TRBJ1-6	TRBV6-1	-	TGTGCCAGCAGTGAGTCGAGCTCCTATAATTCACCCCTCCACTTT	CASSESSSYNSPLHF
-	TRBJ2-5	TRBV4-1	-	TGCGCCAGCAGCCCCTCCGTCCAAGAGACCCAGTACTTC	CASSPSVQETQYF
-	TRBJ1-6	TRBV5-5	TRBD1	TGTGCCAGCAGCTTTCAGGGGGCAAACTCACCCCTCCACTTT	CASSFQGANSPLHF
-	TRBJ1-1	TRBV12-3/TRBV12-4	-	TGTGCCAGCAGCCAGATGAACACTGAAGCTTTCTTT	CASSQMNTEAFF
-	TRBJ2-1	TRBV13	TRBD2	TGTGCCGATGGGGAGGGCCTGACCGGTGAGCAGTTCTTC	CADGEGLTGEQFF
-	TRBJ1-2	TRBV3-1/TRBV3-2	-	TGTGCCAGCAGCCACGGAGGACTTGGCTACACCTTC	CASSHGGLGYTF
-	TRBJ2-1	TRBV5-6	TRBD1	TGTGCCAGCAGCATTCTACAGGGGGCTGGGGTCAATGAGCAGTTCTTC	CASSILQGAGVNEQFF
-	TRBJ2-7	TRBV10-1	TRBD2	TGCGCCAGCAGTGTCCGATTTGGACTAGTGCACTTATACGAGCAGTACTTC	CASSVRFGLVHLYEQYF
few	TRBJ2-1	TRBV11-3	TRBD2	TGTGCCAGCAGCTTAGGAAGTAGGACTAGCAGAGATGAGCAGTTCTTC	CASSLGSRTSRDEQFF
-	TRBJ2-1	TRBV24-1	-	TGTGCCACCAGCCCCCCCGGCGGGGTATACAATGAGCAGTTCTTC	CATSPPGGVYNEQFF
-	TRBJ2-7	TRBV15	TRBD2	TGTGCCACCAGCAGAGATGGCTTAGCGGGGTACTACGAGCAGTACTTC	CATSRDGLAGYYEQYF
-	TRBJ2-7	TRBV7-8	-	TGTGCCAGCAGCCTCCGGGACTCCTCCTACGAGCAGTACTTC	CASSLRDSSYEQYF
-	TRBJ1-4	TRBV5-1	-	TGCGCCAGCAGCGCGGGACTTGGCGAAAAACTGTTTTTT	CASSAGLGEKLFF
-	TRBJ2-1	TRBV6-1	TRBD1	TGTGCCAGCAGTGAAAATGTTTTAAAGGGACAGGGAATTGGGAATGAGCAGTTCTTC	CASSENVLKGQGIGNEQFF
-	TRBJ1-1	TRBV5-4	-	TGTGCCAGCAGCTTGGCCGTTCGTACTGAAGCTTTCTTT	CASSLAVRTEAFF
-	TRBJ1-2	TRBV5-1	TRBD1	TGCGCCAGCAGCCCGACGGGGACAGGGAACTATGGCTACACCTTC	CASSPTGTGNYGYTF
many	TRBJ2-5	TRBV14	TRBD2	TGTGCCAGCAGCCACTATGGAACGGGAGGAAGGGAGACCCAGTACTTC	CASSHYGTGGRETQYF
-	TRBJ1-2	TRBV6-1	-	TGTGCCAGCAGTGAGTTCCAAGGCTACACCTTC	CASSEFQGYTF
once	TRBJ2-1	TRBV9	-	TGTGCCAGCAGCGTTCTTGTTGCAGGGAGGAATGAGCAGTTCTTC	CASSVLVAGRNEQFF
-	TRBJ1-1	TRBV29-1	-	TGCAGCGTTGGGGGGGGGAACACTGAAGCTTTCTTT	CSVGGGNTEAFF
-	TRBJ1-5	TRBV6-6	TRBD1	TGTGCCAGCAGTCCGTTGGATCCGGGACAGGGGGGAGTTTGGCAGCCCCAGCATTTT	CASSPLDPGQGGVWQPQHF
-	TRBJ1-1	TRBV10-3	TRBD1	TGTGCCATCAGCTCCCAGGGGGGCACTGAAGCTTTCTTT	CAISSQGGTEAFF
few	TRBJ1-4	TRBV7-9	-	TGTGCCAGCAGCTCTACGGACAGTGGAGTTCCCCTTAATGAAAAACTGTTTTTT	CASSSTDSGVPLNEKLFF
-	TRBJ1-3	TRBV3-1/TRBV3-2	-	TGTGCCAGCAGCCAAGGAGTAGACTCTGGAAACACCATATATTTT	CASSQGVDSGNTIYF
-	TRBJ1-3	TRBV5-1	TRBD1	TGCGCCAGCAGCAAGAGGACAGGGCAGGGTAACACCATATATTTT	CASSKRTGQGNTIYF
-	TRBJ1-1	TRBV12-3/TRBV12-4	-	TGTGCCAGCAGCCCCCTCGGCACTGAAGCTTTCTTT	CASSPLGTEAFF
once	TRBJ2-6	TRBV12-3/TRBV12-4	-	TGTGCCAGCAGTTTTCGTGGGGCCAACGTCCTGACTTTC	CASSFRGANVLTF
-	TRBJ2-1	TRBV12-5	TRBD1	TGTGCTAGTGGTTTGGGGACAGGGACCGAGCAGTTCTTC	CASGLGTGTEQFF
-	TRBJ2-1	TRBV6-5	TRBD2	TGTGCCAGCAGGGGGGGACTAGGGTCTGGAGGTGAGCAGTTCTTC	CASRGGLGSGGEQFF
-	TRBJ2-3	TRBV27	-	TGTGCCAGCAGTTTGTGGACTGTCACAGATACGCAGTATTTT	CASSLWTVTDTQYF
-	TRBJ1-5	TRBV2	-	TGTGCCAGCAATAGACAGACCAATCAGCCCCAGCATTTT	CASNRQTNQPQHF
-	TRBJ2-1	TRBV11-2	-	TGTGCCAGCAGCTTGGCGGGGTCCCAGGGTGGGCAGTTCTTC	CASSLAGSQGGQFF
-	TRBJ1-1	TRBV30	-	TGTGCCTGGATGTACAAAGTCCAGGTCCTCCGGAACACTGAAGCTTTCTTT	CAWMYKVQVLRNTEAFF
-	TRBJ1-2	TRBV5-1	-	TGCGCCAGCAGCCCTGACAGTTCCTATGGCTACACCTTC	CASSPDSSYGYTF
-	TRBJ1-1	TRBV7-3	-	TGTGCCAGCAGCTTAAGGAACAGCTATAACACTGAAGCTTTCTTT	CASSLRNSYNTEAFF
-	TRBJ2-7	TRBV7-9	TRBD2	TGTGCCAGCAGCTCGGGACTAGCGGGGACCTACGAGCAGTACTTC	CASSSGLAGTYEQYF
-	TRBJ1-5	TRBV28	-	TGTGCCAGCGCTACCCCTCAGGGTGGGGTTCAGCCCCAGCATTTT	CASATPQGGVQPQHF
-	TRBJ2-5	TRBV18	-	TGTGCCAGCTCACGGGACAAAGGGACCCAGTACTTC	CASSRDKGTQYF
-	TRBJ1-6	TRBV19	-	TGTGCCAGTAGTATTGGGGGCGGCAATTCACCCCTCCACTTT	CASSIGGGNSPLHF
-	TRBJ2-7	TRBV3-1/TRBV3-2	-	TGTGCCAGCAGCCAGGGGAGGGGGGTCGAGCAGTACTTC	CASSQGRGVEQYF
-	TRBJ2-5	TRBV6-6	-	TGTGCCAGCAAGGACCCGTCCAGGGGCGCGGGAGAGACCCAGTACTTC	CASKDPSRGAGETQYF
-	TRBJ1-4	TRBV5-5	-	TGTGCCAGCAGCCTCCCGACTAATGAAAAACTGTTTTTT	CASSLPTNEKLFF
-	TRBJ2-5	TRBV9	-	TGTGCCAGCAGCGTATCGGGTTTTCGAGAGACCCAGTACTTC	CASSVSGFRETQYF